Listed below are T cell receptor beta chains from one sample, sequenced in a study of T-cell reconstitution after alpha-beta-depleted transplantation in children. TCRdb called the PCR reads again in MiXCR, with one record for every CDR3 protein. Among about 500,000 distinct CDR3 sequences listed, around a third were seen once. The sequencing used PBMCs from the stem cell graft donor, collected from the stem cell graft. The origin of the receptors is a human donor who donated a stem cell graft to a child with aplastic anemia. Each CDR3 is given with its conserved first and last residue. The D gene is left open where the match is weak. Clone size appears in some rows only: once, few, many, or a class for an expanded clone.

D	V	size	J	CDR3	DNA
.	TRBV29-1	few	TRBJ1-5	CSVELGNNQPQHF	TGCAGCGTTGAACTTGGGAATAATCAGCCCCAGCATTTT
.	TRBV27	.	TRBJ2-7	CASSLAGKAYEQYF	TGTGCCAGCAGTTTAGCCGGTAAGGCGTACGAGCAGTACTTC
.	TRBV7-8	few	TRBJ2-3	CASTPGLNSDTQYF	TGTGCCAGCACCCCGGGCCTAAATAGCGATACGCAGTATTTT
.	TRBV12-3/TRBV12-4	.	TRBJ1-3	CASSFTGTGAGNTIYF	TGTGCCAGCAGCTTCACAGGGACTGGGGCTGGAAACACCATATATTTT
TRBD1	TRBV18	few	TRBJ1-2	CASSLRDSIRYGYTF	TGTGCCAGCTCACTCCGGGACAGCATTCGCTATGGCTACACCTTC
.	TRBV29-1	.	TRBJ1-4	CSAGNLNEKLFF	TGCAGCGCCGGTAACCTAAATGAAAAACTGTTTTTT
.	TRBV5-1	.	TRBJ2-1	CASSPGGPANYNEQFF	TGCGCCAGCAGCCCCGGGGGGCCAGCGAATTACAATGAGCAGTTCTTC
.	TRBV27	.	TRBJ2-5	CASSLRWGRETQYF	TGTGCCAGCAGTTTAAGGTGGGGTCGCGAGACCCAGTACTTC
.	TRBV18	few	TRBJ1-5	CASSSETWQPQHF	TGTGCCAGCTCATCCGAGACATGGCAGCCCCAGCATTTT
.	TRBV18	.	TRBJ2-2	CASSPGQATGELFF	TGTGCCAGCTCACCAGGTCAAGCCACCGGGGAGCTGTTTTTT
.	TRBV5-5	.	TRBJ1-5	CASSQSDRPYQPQHF	TGTGCCAGCAGTCAATCCGACAGACCCTATCAGCCCCAGCATTTT
TRBD2	TRBV10-3	.	TRBJ2-1	CAISESGLAGRNEQFF	TGTGCCATCAGTGAGTCGGGACTAGCGGGTCGGAATGAGCAGTTCTTC
.	TRBV7-2	.	TRBJ1-4	CASSYAAARGEKLFF	TGTGCCAGCAGCTACGCGGCGGCCCGGGGGGAAAAACTGTTTTTT
.	TRBV20-1	.	TRBJ1-2	CSAREDFGSNYGYTF	TGCAGTGCTAGAGAAGACTTCGGGTCTAACTATGGCTACACCTTC
.	TRBV9	many	TRBJ2-2	CASSGTVNTGELFF	TGTGCCAGCAGCGGGACGGTGAACACCGGGGAGCTGTTTTTT
TRBD2	TRBV20-1	few	TRBJ2-4	CSAYAGGPALAKNIQYF	TGCAGTGCTTACGCGGGAGGGCCAGCATTAGCCAAAAACATTCAGTACTTC
.	TRBV6-2/TRBV6-3	.	TRBJ2-1	CASTTYRLAYNEQFF	TGTGCCAGCACCACTTATAGGCTAGCCTACAATGAGCAGTTCTTC
.	TRBV7-6	.	TRBJ1-1	CASSLITSGPTEAFF	TGTGCCAGCAGCTTGATTACCTCCGGCCCCACTGAAGCTTTCTTT
.	TRBV25-1	.	TRBJ2-7	CASSDSGAARGAQYF	TGTGCCAGCAGTGATTCAGGGGCAGCTAGGGGAGCGCAGTACTTC
.	TRBV7-9	.	TRBJ1-1	CASSLRQAPTEGTEAFF	TGTGCCAGCAGCCTACGACAGGCCCCGACGGAGGGCACTGAAGCTTTCTTT
.	TRBV7-9	.	TRBJ2-7	CASSPPLRDGAYEQYF	TGTGCCAGCAGTCCCCCTCTCCGGGACGGCGCCTACGAGCAGTACTTC
TRBD1	TRBV7-9	few	TRBJ1-5	CASSLDRGEYQPQHF	TGTGCCAGCAGCTTAGACAGGGGTGAATATCAGCCCCAGCATTTT
.	TRBV4-3	.	TRBJ2-3	CASSQSVGGRSTDTQYF	TGCGCCAGCAGCCAGTCAGTCGGGGGGCGTAGCACAGATACGCAGTATTTT
.	TRBV14	.	TRBJ2-1	CASSQELRGNEQFF	TGTGCCAGCAGCCAAGAACTACGGGGAAATGAGCAGTTCTTC
TRBD2	TRBV20-1	.	TRBJ2-1	CSALTSGLYNEQFF	TGCAGTGCACTTACTAGCGGACTATACAATGAGCAGTTCTTC
.	TRBV7-9	.	TRBJ2-3	CATAPTDTQYF	TGTGCCACCGCCCCGACAGATACGCAGTATTTT
.	TRBV6-2/TRBV6-3	.	TRBJ2-1	CASSDLTGRSYNEQFF	TGTGCCAGCAGTGACCTCACGGGACGGAGTTACAATGAGCAGTTCTTC
TRBD2	TRBV30	.	TRBJ2-5	CAWSVSAGGRETQYF	TGTGCCTGGAGTGTGTCAGCGGGAGGGAGGGAGACCCAGTACTTC
.	TRBV18	.	TRBJ2-7	CASSLLALRTLKPYEQYF	TGTGCCAGCTCACTTTTAGCCCTCCGTACGTTGAAGCCCTACGAGCAGTACTTC
.	TRBV7-2	few	TRBJ1-4	CASSSRLTTNEKLFF	TGTGCCAGCAGCTCAAGACTGACAACTAATGAAAAACTGTTTTTT
.	TRBV5-6	few	TRBJ2-2	CASSFLSEETGELFF	TGTGCCAGCAGCTTTTTATCTGAGGAGACCGGGGAGCTGTTTTTT
TRBD1	TRBV20-1	.	TRBJ2-7	CSARRTGPSPGNEQYF	TGCAGTGCTAGGAGGACAGGGCCGTCCCCCGGGAACGAGCAGTACTTC
TRBD2	TRBV30	.	TRBJ2-3	CAWSVGLATDTQYF	TGTGCCTGGAGTGTTGGACTAGCGACAGATACGCAGTATTTT
.	TRBV2	.	TRBJ1-4	CAFSPAGQTNEKLFF	TGTGCCTTCAGCCCGGCAGGACAGACGAATGAAAAACTGTTTTTT
.	TRBV27	few	TRBJ2-5	CASTARGETQYF	TGTGCCAGCACCGCTCGGGGAGAGACCCAGTACTTC
.	TRBV6-5	.	TRBJ1-1	CASSYSRKTEAFF	TGTGCCAGCAGTTACTCGAGGAAGACTGAAGCTTTCTTT
TRBD1	TRBV27	.	TRBJ2-1	CASSPRTGLRRSYNEQFF	TGTGCCAGCAGTCCTAGGACAGGCCTTCGACGCTCCTACAATGAGCAGTTCTTC
.	TRBV12-3/TRBV12-4	.	TRBJ1-5	CASSLAGISNQPQHF	TGTGCCAGCAGTTTAGCGGGCATAAGCAATCAGCCCCAGCATTTT
.	TRBV20-1	.	TRBJ1-3	CSANSGNTIYF	TGCAGTGCCAACTCTGGAAACACCATATATTTT
.	TRBV7-6	.	TRBJ2-7	CASSSTGYEQYF	TGTGCCAGCAGCTCCACCGGCTACGAGCAGTACTTC
.	TRBV7-9	.	TRBJ1-3	CASSLAIVSGNTIYF	TGTGCCAGCAGCTTAGCTATCGTCTCTGGAAACACCATATATTTT
TRBD2	TRBV20-1	.	TRBJ2-3	CSARLAGAADTQYF	TGCAGTGCTAGACTAGCGGGAGCCGCAGATACGCAGTATTTT
.	TRBV9	.	TRBJ1-1	CASSPYSTPMNTEAFF	TGTGCCAGCAGTCCTTACAGCACACCTATGAACACTGAAGCTTTCTTT
.	TRBV4-1	few	TRBJ2-2	CASSQDFTTGELFF	TGCGCCAGCAGCCAAGATTTTACCACCGGGGAGCTGTTTTTT
.	TRBV20-1	few	TRBJ2-5	CSARVHSNPETQYF	TGCAGTGCTAGAGTCCATAGCAACCCGGAGACCCAGTACTTC
.	TRBV11-3	.	TRBJ2-1	CASSHVGNNEQFF	TGTGCCAGCAGCCACGTCGGGAACAATGAGCAGTTCTTC
.	TRBV6-5	.	TRBJ2-1	CASSYSWTTSYNEQFF	TGTGCCAGCAGTTACTCGTGGACTACCTCCTACAATGAGCAGTTCTTC
.	TRBV5-1	.	TRBJ1-1	CASSHGWETEAFF	TGCGCCAGCAGCCACGGGTGGGAGACTGAAGCTTTCTTT
.	TRBV5-1	.	TRBJ2-7	CASSLAGQAYEQYF	TGCGCCAGCAGCTTGGCAGGGCAGGCCTACGAGCAGTACTTC